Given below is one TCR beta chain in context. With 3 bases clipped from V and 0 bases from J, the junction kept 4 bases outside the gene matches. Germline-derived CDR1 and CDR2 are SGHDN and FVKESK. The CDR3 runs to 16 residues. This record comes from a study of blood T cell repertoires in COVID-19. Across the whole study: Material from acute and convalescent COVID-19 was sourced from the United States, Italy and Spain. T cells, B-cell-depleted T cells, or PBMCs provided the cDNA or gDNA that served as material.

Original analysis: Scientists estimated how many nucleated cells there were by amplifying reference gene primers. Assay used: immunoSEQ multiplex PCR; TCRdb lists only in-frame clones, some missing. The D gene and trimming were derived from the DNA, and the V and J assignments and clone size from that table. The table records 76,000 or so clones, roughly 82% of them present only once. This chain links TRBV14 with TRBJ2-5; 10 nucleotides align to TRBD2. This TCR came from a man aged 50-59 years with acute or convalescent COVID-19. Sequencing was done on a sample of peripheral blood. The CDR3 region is CASSQTSGLYQETQYF. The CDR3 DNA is TGTGCCAGCAGCCAGACTAGCGGGTTGTACCAAGAGACCCAGTACTTC. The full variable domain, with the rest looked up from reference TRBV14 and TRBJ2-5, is EAGVTQFPSHSVIEKGQTVTLRCDPISGHDNLYWYRRVMGKEIKFLLHFVKESKQDESGMPNNRFLAERTGGTYSTLKVQPAELEDSGVYFCASSQTSGLYQETQYFGPGTRLLVL.